Shown below are 21 T cell receptor beta chains from a single sample sequenced in a study of blood T cells in healthy people across ages. Next came a second PCR, run for about 7 to 12 cycles, which used a sample-barcoded 5' primer along with a J-beta primer mix. From the 5' RACE reads, TCRdb called clonotypes with MiXCR, one entry per CDR3 protein. The table lists roughly 1.9 million distinct CDR3 sequences, around 42% of them singletons. Sequences were obtained from blood. These receptors all come from a human donor in good health.

This clonotype was seen more than once but under ten times. This chain joins TRBV20-1 and TRBJ2-5; the D is unclear. The CDR3 extends over 12 amino acids. Per germline, CDR1 DFQATT and CDR2 SNEGSKA (reference sequence). Between the trimmed V and J ends, which lost 3 bases and 5 bases, there was a span of 10 bases. The CDR3 sequence is CSARLPQETQYF. In DNA, the CDR3 is TGCAGTGCTAGGCTGCCCCAGGAGACCCAGTACTTC.

Written as DNA, the CDR3 is TGTGCCAGCTCACCTACACGAACAGGGTCGGAGTCTGAAGCTTTCTTT. Translated, it gives CASSPTRTGSESEAFF. The V call is TRBV18, the J call TRBJ1-1; D may be TRBD1 (6 bases). Looked up from germline, CDR1 is KGHSH and CDR2 is LQKENI. Trimming took 3 bases from V and 6 from J, leaving 20 bases between them. The length of the CDR3 is 16 residues. The full variable domain, its missing parts supplied by reference TRBV18 and TRBJ1-1, is NAGVMQNPRHLVRRRGQEARLRCSPMKGHSHVYWYRQLPEEGLKFMVYLQKENIIDESGMPKERFSAEFPKEGPSILRIQQVVRGDSAAYFCASSPTRTGSESEAFFGQGTRLTVV.

The chain links TRBV7-2 to TRBJ2-2; D may match TRBD1 or TRBD2 (5 bases each). Germline V CDR1 and CDR2: SGHTA, FQGNSA. The CDR3 consists of 14 residues. V shed 3 bases and J shed 7 bases, with 12 bases lying between them. CDR3 protein: CASSFYRGVGELFF. Here the CDR3 DNA reads TGTGCCAGCAGCTTTTATCGGGGCGTCGGGGAGCTGTTTTTT.

This clonotype was observed a few times. The J gene is TRBJ2-5, the V gene TRBV29-1, with 8 positions matching TRBD2. The CDR3 totals 14 residues. V trimming: 4 bases; J trimming: 5 bases; junction bases outside the gene matches: 9. The germline V gene has CDR1 SQVTM and CDR2 ANQGSEA. The CDR3 loop is CSVAKAGAWETQYF. CDR3 nucleotide sequence: TGCAGCGTTGCAAAAGCGGGGGCTTGGGAGACCCAGTACTTC.

The chain links TRBV5-1 to TRBJ2-3, with D perhaps matching TRBD1 (6 bases). Germline V gene data show CDR1 as SGHRS and CDR2 as YFSETQ. The CDR3 runs to 14 residues. V gave up 5 bases and J gave up 2 bases, with 12 bases separating them. The CDR3 nucleotides are TGCGCCAGCAGGCGACAGGAGAACACAGATACGCAGTATTTT. As protein: CASRRQENTDTQYF. The full variable domain, completed using reference TRBV5-1 and TRBJ2-3, is KAGVTQTPRYLIKTRGQQVTLSCSPISGHRSVSWYQQTPGQGLQFLFEYFSETQRNKGNFPGRFSGRQFSNSRSEMNVSTLELGDSALYLCASRRQENTDTQYFGPGTRLTVL.

This clonotype was counted only a few times. The V gene is TRBV7-2, the J gene TRBJ2-5; D unclear. CDR1 SGHTA and CDR2 FQGNSA come from the germline V gene. This CDR3 region has 16 residues. V was cut by 2 bases and J by 0 bases, with 13 bases left in between. CDR3 bases: TGTGCCAGCAGCTTATTCCCCCCCCTTTACCAAGAGACCCAGTACTTC. The encoded protein is CASSLFPPLYQETQYF.

The chain links TRBV20-1 to TRBJ2-7; D is uncertain. Germline V gene sequence: CDR1 DFQATT, CDR2 SNEGSKA (reference sequence). The CDR3 has 12 residues. Trimming took 4 bases from V and 0 from J, leaving 7 bases between them. The CDR3 region has the DNA TGCAGTGCTATCTTATACTCCTACGAGCAGTACTTC. Its protein is CSAILYSYEQYF.

In its sample, this clonotype was seen a few times. The chain is built from TRBV29-1 and TRBJ2-1; 7 nucleotides line up with TRBD1. Trimming cost V 3 bases and J 5 bases; bases outside gene matches: 4. This CDR3 region has 13 residues. Germline V CDR1 and CDR2: SQVTM, ANQGSEA. The CDR3 is CSVDGQVDNEQFF. The CDR3 DNA reads TGCAGCGTTGACGGACAGGTGGACAATGAGCAGTTCTTC.

The table lists this clonotype with a few counts. J is TRBJ1-2 and V is TRBV20-1; no clear D. CDR1 and CDR2 from the germline V gene are DFQATT and SNEGSKA (reference sequence). CDR3 size: 12 residues. The ends were cut back, 6 bases at V and 0 bases at J, with 8 bases in the middle. The CDR3 protein is CSAMVANYGYTF. The CDR3 DNA reads as TGCAGTGCAATGGTCGCTAACTATGGCTACACCTTC.

In its sample, this clonotype was seen many times. The rearrangement links TRBV28 to TRBJ2-5, with a possible D match to TRBD2 (6 bases). From germline, CDR1 is MDHEN and CDR2 SYDVKM. CDR3 size: 16 residues. Trimming removed 7 bases from V and 5 bases from J, with 23 bases in between. Here the CDR3 DNA reads TGTGCCAGCACCCGGGAGAGGGTTGCCCCCGGTGAGACCCAGTACTTC. Translating it yields CASTRERVAPGETQYF.

The V gene is TRBV28, the J gene TRBJ1-2; D perhaps matches TRBD1 (5 bases). Trimming took 3 bases from V and 4 from J, leaving 6 bases between them. Germline V gene data show CDR1 as MDHEN and CDR2 as SYDVKM. The CDR3 is made up of 12 amino acids. The CDR3 DNA reads as TGTGCCAGCAGTTTCAGGGCCTATGGCTACACCTTC. Protein: CASSFRAYGYTF.

This clonotype was detected only a few times. The V and J genes are TRBV9 and TRBJ2-1; D is undetermined. CDR3 length: 12 amino acids. The V and J ends lost 3 bases and 6 bases respectively, with 7 bases between them. CDR1 is SGDLS and CDR2 is YYNGEE in the germline V gene. CDR3 sequence (DNA): TGTGCCAGCAGCGGGGCGGTCAATGAGCAGTTCTTC. It specifies CASSGAVNEQFF.

This clonotype has just a few counts. An end of the junction differs from the germline gene, which may be a read error. The V call is TRBV20-1, the J call TRBJ2-1; D might be TRBD1 or TRBD2, each matching 6 bases. In germline, CDR1 is DFQATT, CDR2 SNEGSKA (reference sequence). The CDR3 runs to 14 residues. The CDR3 sequence is CSAHQSLRGDERFF. CDR3 DNA sequence: TGCAGTGCACACCAAAGCTTAAGGGGGGATGAGCGGTTCTTC.

The chain is built from TRBV7-3 and TRBJ1-1; D unresolved. The V gene lost 0 bases and the J gene lost 5 bases, with 13 bases spanning the gap. CDR1 is SGHTA, CDR2 FQGTGA, per germline. The CDR3 consists of 15 residues. The CDR3 here is CASSLTHSKATEAFF. CDR3 DNA: TGTGCCAGCAGCTTAACGCACAGCAAGGCGACTGAAGCTTTCTTT.

This clonotype has only a few counts. The CDR3 DNA sequence: TGTGCCAGCAGCTTCGACCCAGGGGGCACTGAAGCTTTCTTT. Residues: CASSFDPGGTEAFF. The chain uses TRBV7-2 and TRBJ1-1, with 7 bases matching TRBD1. V shed 3 bases and J 4 bases; nucleotides not matched to a gene: 5. The CDR3 loop spans 14 amino acids. Looked up from germline, CDR1 is SGHTA and CDR2 is FQGNSA.

The chain employs TRBV6-2 or TRBV6-3 and TRBJ2-7, with 7 positions matching TRBD1. V dropped 6 bases and J dropped 0; count of bases not matched to a gene: 5. The CDR3 runs 14 residues. Germline CDR1 MNHEY, CDR2 SVGEGT. The CDR3 spells CASRKDRTSYEQYF. The CDR3 coding sequence is TGTGCCAGCAGGAAGGACAGGACCTCCTACGAGCAGTACTTC.

Only one count was recorded for this clonotype. This chain links TRBV7-9 with TRBJ1-2; TRBD1 might be the D (6 bases). Trimming removed 4 bases at V and 8 bases at J, with 17 bases between. This CDR3 has 14 residues. CDR1 and CDR2 (germline): SEHNR, FQNEAQ (reference sequence). DNA of the CDR3: TGTGCCAGCAGCTCGCAGACAGGCGACAGCGGCTACACCTTC. It translates to CASSSQTGDSGYTF.

CDR3 sequence reads: CASSFPPGYEQFF. In DNA form, the CDR3 reads TGTGCCAGCAGTTTTCCTCCCGGGTATGAGCAGTTCTTC. This chain links TRBV12-3 or TRBV12-4 with TRBJ2-1; D is uncertain. CDR3 size: 13 residues. V was clipped by 3 bases and J by 8 bases, with 11 bases between them.

This rearrangement joins TRBV20-1 to TRBJ1-6; 7 positions agree with TRBD1. Trimming cost V 6 bases and J 9 bases; bases outside gene matches: 14. CDR1 and CDR2 from the germline V gene are DFQATT and SNEGSKA (reference sequence). This CDR3 region has 15 residues. The CDR3 DNA reads as TGCAGTGCAAAGGGAACAGGGGCCCCTGCTTCACCCCTCCACTTT. The encoded protein is CSAKGTGAPASPLHF.

Details on this clonotype: One junction end disagrees with the germline gene, perhaps due to a read error. V usage is TRBV29-1 and J usage is TRBJ2-1; TRBD2 agrees at 7 bases. CDR1 and CDR2 (germline): SQVTM, ANQGSEA. The CDR3 runs to 12 residues. The CDR3 loop reads CSAGLEYTEQFF. CDR3 nucleotide sequence: TGCAGCGCTGGACTAGAGTACACTGAGCAGTTCTTC.

This clonotype has a single count. CDR3 sequence (DNA): TGTGCCAGCAGTTTGATATGGGGGGGGAGTGAAGAGACCCAGTACTTC. It codes for CASSLIWGGSEETQYF. The V gene is TRBV27, the J gene TRBJ2-5; 7 bases are a match to TRBD2. There are 16 residues in the CDR3. V trimming: 3 bases; J trimming: 3 bases; junction bases outside the gene matches: 10. Germline-derived CDR1 and CDR2 are MNHEY and SMNVEV (reference sequence).